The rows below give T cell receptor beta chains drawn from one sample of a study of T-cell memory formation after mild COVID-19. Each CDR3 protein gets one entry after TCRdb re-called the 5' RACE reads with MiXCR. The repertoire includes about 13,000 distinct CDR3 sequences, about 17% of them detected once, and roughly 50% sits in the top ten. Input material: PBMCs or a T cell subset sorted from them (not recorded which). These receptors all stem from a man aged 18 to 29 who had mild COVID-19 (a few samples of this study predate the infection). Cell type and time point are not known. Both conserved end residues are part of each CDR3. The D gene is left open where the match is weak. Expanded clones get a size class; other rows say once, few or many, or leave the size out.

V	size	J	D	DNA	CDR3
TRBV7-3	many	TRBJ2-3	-	TGTGCCAGCAGCTTAACGGGTAGCCACACAGATACGCAGTATTTT	CASSLTGSHTDTQYF
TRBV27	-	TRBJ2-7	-	TGTGCCAGGGGCAGCCAACCCCCCTACGAGCAGTACTTC	CARGSQPPYEQYF
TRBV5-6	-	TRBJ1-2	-	TGTGCCAGCAGCTTTCAGCTCACTAACTATGGCTACACCTTC	CASSFQLTNYGYTF
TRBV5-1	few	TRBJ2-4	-	TGCGCCAGCAGCCCTGGGGTCTCGTCCGCCAAAAACATTCAGTACTTC	CASSPGVSSAKNIQYF
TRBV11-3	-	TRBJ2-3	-	TGTGCCAGCAGCTTAGGTTCAGATACGCAGTATTTT	CASSLGSDTQYF
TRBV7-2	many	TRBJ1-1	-	TGTGCCAGCAGCTTAGTCGGTGGTTTGAACACTGAAGCTTTCTTT	CASSLVGGLNTEAFF
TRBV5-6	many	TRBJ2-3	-	TGTGCCAGCACCCGACCTGATAGCACAGATACGCAGTATTTT	CASTRPDSTDTQYF
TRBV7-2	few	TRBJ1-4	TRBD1	TGTGCCAGCAGCCCGGGACAGGGTAATGAAAAACTGTTTTTT	CASSPGQGNEKLFF
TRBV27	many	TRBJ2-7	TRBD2	TGTGCCAGCAGTTTACTCGCGGGGGGACCTAGGAGCGAGCAGTACTTC	CASSLLAGGPRSEQYF
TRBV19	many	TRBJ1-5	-	TGTGCCAGTAGTATAGATCCCACTGGGAATCAGCCCCAGCATTTT	CASSIDPTGNQPQHF
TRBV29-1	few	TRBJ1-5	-	TGCAGCGTTGTCCAGGGGAATCAGCCCCAGCATTTT	CSVVQGNQPQHF
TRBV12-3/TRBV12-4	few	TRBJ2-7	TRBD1	TGTGCCAGCCTTTGGACAGGGGCCTACGAGCAGTACTTC	CASLWTGAYEQYF
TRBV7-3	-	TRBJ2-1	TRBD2	TGTGCCAGCAGCACGGGACTAGCGGAGGGGGATGAGCAGTTCTTC	CASSTGLAEGDEQFF
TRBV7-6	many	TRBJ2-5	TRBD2	TGTGCCAGCAGACCCTCACTAGCGGGGGCAGAGACCCAGTACTTC	CASRPSLAGAETQYF
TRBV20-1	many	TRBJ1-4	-	TGCAGTGCCGTAGTCCTCCCCATGGGGGGTCCTAATTTCCTTAATGAAAAACTGTTTTTT	CSAVVLPMGGPNFLNEKLFF
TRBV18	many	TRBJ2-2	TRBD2	TGTGCCAGCTCACCAGCGGGGGGGCGCACCGGGGAGCTGTTTTTT	CASSPAGGRTGELFF
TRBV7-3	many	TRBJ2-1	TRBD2	TGTGCCAGCAGCTTCCAAAGTCCCCTCCTAGCGGGGGGGCGAGATGAGCAGTTCTTC	CASSFQSPLLAGGRDEQFF
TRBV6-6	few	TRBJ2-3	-	TGTGCCAGCAGCGAGGTGGGACTTAGCACAGATACGCAGTATTTT	CASSEVGLSTDTQYF
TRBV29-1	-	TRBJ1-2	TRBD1	TGCAGCGTCTTACAGGGGTGGTTGGGCTACACCTTC	CSVLQGWLGYTF
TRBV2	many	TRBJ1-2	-	TGTGCCAGCAGTGAAGCGCTTTCTTGGAGGGAGTGGGGCTACACCTTC	CASSEALSWREWGYTF
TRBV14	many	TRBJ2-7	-	TGTGCCAGCAGCCGAGCCGCCTACGAGCAGTACTTC	CASSRAAYEQYF
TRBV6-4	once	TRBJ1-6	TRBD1	TGTGCCAGCAGTCTTGAGGGACAGTACGGTTCACCCCTCCACTTT	CASSLEGQYGSPLHF
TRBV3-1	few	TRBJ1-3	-	TGTGCCAGCAGCCAAGATCCGTACACCATATATTTT	CASSQDPYTIYF
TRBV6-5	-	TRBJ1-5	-	TGTGCCAGCAGTTACCGTGGCAATCAGCCCCAGCATTTT	CASSYRGNQPQHF
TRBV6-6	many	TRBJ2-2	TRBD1	TGTGCCAGCGGGGGACAGGGGCTGGCCGGGGAGCTGTTTTTT	CASGGQGLAGELFF
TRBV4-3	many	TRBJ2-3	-	TGCGCCAGCAGCCAATTTCGGGGGACAGATACGCAGTATTTT	CASSQFRGTDTQYF
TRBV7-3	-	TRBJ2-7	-	TGTGCCAGCAGCTTAATTCCAGCGGTCTTGGACGAGCAGTACTTC	CASSLIPAVLDEQYF
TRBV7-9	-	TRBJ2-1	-	TGTGCCAGCAGTTCCGCGTGGGGGCCGGCCAATGAGCAGTTCTTC	CASSSAWGPANEQFF
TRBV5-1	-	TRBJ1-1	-	TGCGCCAGCAGCTCCGATTGGGGGCGGACTGAAGCTTTCTTT	CASSSDWGRTEAFF
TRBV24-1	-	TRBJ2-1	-	TGTGCCACCCGCGGACCATACAATGAGCAGTTCTTC	CATRGPYNEQFF
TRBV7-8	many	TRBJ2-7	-	TGTGCCAGCAGCTTAGTGGGCTACGAGCAGTACTTC	CASSLVGYEQYF
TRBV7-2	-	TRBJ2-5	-	TGTGCCAGCAGCCTAGTGGGAGGTCGGGTACGAGAGACCCAGTACTTC	CASSLVGGRVRETQYF
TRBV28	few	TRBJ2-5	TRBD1	TGTGCCAGCGGACCTGGGACAGGGTTACGCGAGACCCAGTACTTC	CASGPGTGLRETQYF
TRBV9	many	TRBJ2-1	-	TGTGCCAGCCAGGGGCGGTACAATGAGCAGTTCTTC	CASQGRYNEQFF
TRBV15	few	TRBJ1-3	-	TGTGCCACCAGCAGAGAGCCTGTCCCGTTTCGCTCTGGAAACACCATATATTTT	CATSREPVPFRSGNTIYF
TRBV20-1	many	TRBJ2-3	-	TGCAGTTCTAGGGGGGCGGGCACAGATACGCAGTATTTT	CSSRGAGTDTQYF
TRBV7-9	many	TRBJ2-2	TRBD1	TGTGCCAGCAGCTCAACGTACAGGGGAATCGACACCGGGGAGCTGTTTTTT	CASSSTYRGIDTGELFF
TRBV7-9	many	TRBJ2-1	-	TGTGCCAGCAGCTACGCCCCCGGGCTCAACTCCTACAATGAGCAGTTCTTC	CASSYAPGLNSYNEQFF
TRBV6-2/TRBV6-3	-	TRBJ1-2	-	TGTGCCAGCAGTTACGGGCTCGACGGCTACACCTTC	CASSYGLDGYTF
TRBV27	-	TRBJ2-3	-	TGTGCCAGCAGCCACTGGAGTAGGGATACGCAGTATTTT	CASSHWSRDTQYF
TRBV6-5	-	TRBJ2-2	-	TGTGCCAGCAGTTACATCCAGTGGGACCGAAACACCGGGGAGCTGTTTTTT	CASSYIQWDRNTGELFF
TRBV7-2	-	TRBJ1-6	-	TGTGCCAGCAGCTTGACGGGGGCGATATCCGCCCTCCACTTT	CASSLTGAISALHF
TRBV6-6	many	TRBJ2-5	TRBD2	TGTGCCAGCAGTCATCTAGCGGGGGGGCCTTTTGAGACCCAGTACTTC	CASSHLAGGPFETQYF
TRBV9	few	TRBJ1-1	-	TGTGCCAGCAGCGTAGTGCCAGGGGCTCGTGAAGCTTTCTTT	CASSVVPGAREAFF
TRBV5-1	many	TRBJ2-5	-	TGCGCCAGCAGCTTGTTTGGTCTCCCCACCGTGTACTTC	CASSLFGLPTVYF
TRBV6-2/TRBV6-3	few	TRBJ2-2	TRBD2	TGTGCCAGCAGTACGGGACTAGCGGACACCGGGGAGCTGTTTTTT	CASSTGLADTGELFF
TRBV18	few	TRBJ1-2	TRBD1	TGTGCCAGCTCATCTCAAGGGGGACAGGGGATGTATGGCTACACCTTC	CASSSQGGQGMYGYTF
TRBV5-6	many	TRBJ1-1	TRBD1	TGTGCCAGCAGCTTTAGACAGGGTTACACTGAAGCTTTCTTT	CASSFRQGYTEAFF
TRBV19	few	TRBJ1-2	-	TGTGCCAGTAGTATGTGGGGGCCAGACGGAGGCCCCGTTGACTATGGCTACACCTTC	CASSMWGPDGGPVDYGYTF
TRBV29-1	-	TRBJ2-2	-	TGCAGCGTTGTTACAGGACGGACAGGGAGGGTCGAGGAGCTGTTTTTT	CSVVTGRTGRVEELFF
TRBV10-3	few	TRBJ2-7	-	TGTGCCATCAGTGAGTCGCGCCTAACGGTCAGGCTCAATCCCTACGAGCAGTACTTC	CAISESRLTVRLNPYEQYF
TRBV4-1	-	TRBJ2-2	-	TGCGCCAGCAGCTCTACAGGGATTCCCGGGGAGCTGTTTTTT	CASSSTGIPGELFF
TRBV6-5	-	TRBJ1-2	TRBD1	TGTGCCAGCACCCCGGACAGGGGGTTGAGCTACACCTTC	CASTPDRGLSYTF
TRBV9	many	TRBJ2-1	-	TGTGCCAGCAGCGTAGAGGGTGTAGCGGAGAGCTCCTACAATGAGCAGTTCTTC	CASSVEGVAESSYNEQFF
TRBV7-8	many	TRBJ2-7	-	TGTGCCAGCAGCCTCGGGACAATACCCTACGAGCAGTACTTC	CASSLGTIPYEQYF
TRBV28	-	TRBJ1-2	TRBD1	TGTGCCAGCGGAGCGACAGGGAGCTATGGCTACACCTTC	CASGATGSYGYTF
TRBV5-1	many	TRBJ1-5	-	TGCGCCAGCAGCGTAAGGCCACCTCCAGCGGGCAATCAGCCCCAGCATTTT	CASSVRPPPAGNQPQHF
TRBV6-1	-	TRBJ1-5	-	TGTGCCAGCAGTGCATCTTGGACTTTTAGCAATCAGCCCCAGCATTTT	CASSASWTFSNQPQHF
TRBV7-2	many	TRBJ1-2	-	TGTGCCAGCAGCTTATTCGTGCGCTCGGGCTACACCTTC	CASSLFVRSGYTF
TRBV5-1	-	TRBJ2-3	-	TGCGCCAGCAGCTTGGGTCCCACAGATACGCAGTATTTT	CASSLGPTDTQYF